These 32 T cell receptor beta chains share one sample of origin, sequenced in a study of T cells in Graves' hyperthyroidism and ophthalmopathy. Researchers amplified the TCR beta CDR3 regions from RNA transcripts. HTBI primers were the set used in a first-round RT-PCR of the TCR CDR3. Each CDR3 protein is one row after TCRdb ran MiXCR on the multiplex PCR reads. The data hold fewer than 650,000 distinct CDR3 sequences, with approximately 14% observed a single time. Sequencing was done on a sample of blood. Receptors were obtained from a woman between 18 and 30 years old with Graves' ophthalmopathy.

This clonotype came up a few times. The genes are TRBV6-1 and TRBJ2-7; D not certain. The CDR3 spans 16 residues. Deletions cut 5 bases from V and 0 bases from J, with 17 bases between. Germline V gives CDR1 MNHNS, CDR2 SASEGT. CDR3 bases: TGTGCCAGCAGTCCCCGGCCGAGACACCGCTCCTACGAGCAGTACTTC. Its protein product is CASSPRPRHRSYEQYF.

This clonotype appeared many times. This rearrangement joins TRBV11-2 to TRBJ2-5, with 11 bases matching TRBD2. CDR1 is SGHAT and CDR2 is FQNNGV in the germline V gene. The CDR3 is made up of 16 amino acids. The trim removed 3 bases at V and 2 bases at J, leaving 5 bases unmatched. The CDR3 is CASSLGTSGLQETQYF. CDR3 coding DNA: TGTGCCAGCAGCTTGGGGACTAGCGGCCTTCAAGAGACCCAGTACTTC.

This clonotype has ten or more counts. The rearrangement uses TRBV28 and TRBJ1-1; the D is unclear. This CDR3 spans 14 amino acids. CDR1 is MDHEN and CDR2 is SYDVKM in the germline V gene. Trimming shortened V by 3 bases and J by 0 bases, and 8 bases separated the two germline ends. The CDR3 reads CASSFGRVNTEAFF. Here the CDR3 DNA reads TGTGCCAGCAGTTTCGGACGGGTGAACACTGAAGCTTTCTTT.

V and J are TRBV12-5 and TRBJ2-5; the match to TRBD2 covers 8 bases. The germline V gene has CDR1 LGHNT and CDR2 FRNRAP. V dropped 2 bases and J dropped 5; count of bases not matched to a gene: 7. The CDR3 consists of 15 residues. CDR3 amino acids: CASGLTAGGRETQYF. DNA for the CDR3: TGTGCTAGTGGTTTGACCGCGGGGGGTCGGGAGACCCAGTACTTC.

The CDR3 protein is CASSIGVGPGYGYTF. CDR3 nucleotides: TGTGCCAGTAGTATAGGCGTCGGACCTGGGTATGGCTACACCTTC. The rearrangement joins TRBV19 to TRBJ1-2, with D unclear. Germline V lookup: CDR1 LNHDA, CDR2 SQIVND (reference sequence). The CDR3 totals 15 residues. V was cut by 1 base and J by 5 bases, with 14 bases left in between.

This clonotype was counted ten times or more. The chain carries TRBV27 and TRBJ2-6; 8 positions agree with TRBD1. The trim removed 6 bases at V and 2 bases at J, leaving 3 bases unmatched. Germline V gene data show CDR1 as MNHEY and CDR2 as SMNVEV (reference sequence). This CDR3 has 15 residues. CDR3 DNA sequence: TGTGCCAGCAGGATGACAGGGGCTGGGGCCAACGTCCTGACTTTC. It is translated as CASRMTGAGANVLTF.

This clonotype was counted ten times or more. V usage is TRBV7-2 and J usage is TRBJ1-5; 9 nucleotides line up with TRBD1. V shed 5 bases and J 1 base; nucleotides not matched to a gene: 9. The CDR3 extends over 17 amino acids. Germline CDR1 SGHTA, CDR2 FQGNSA. The CDR3 nucleotides are TGTGCCAGCAGCGTGAGGGGGGGACAGGGAAGCAATCAGCCCCAGCATTTT. Its protein product is CASSVRGGQGSNQPQHF.

This clonotype was seen ten or more times. The chain carries TRBV7-2 and TRBJ2-3, with 7 bases fitting TRBD2. Germline loops: CDR1 SGHTA, CDR2 FQGNSA. V was pared by 3 bases and J by 2 bases, with 8 bases of the junction left unmatched. The CDR3 runs 16 residues. CDR3: CASSFQPAGNTDTQYF. The CDR3 region has the DNA TGTGCCAGCAGCTTCCAGCCAGCGGGAAACACAGATACGCAGTATTTT.

This clonotype has more than one count but fewer than ten. The chain uses TRBV6-2 or TRBV6-3 and TRBJ2-6; 7 nucleotides match TRBD2. Germline CDR1 is MNHEY and CDR2 is SVGEGT. The CDR3 consists of 15 residues. J lost 5 bases, V lost 2 bases, and 3 bases had no gene match. This CDR3 reads CASSYGEGRANVLTF. The CDR3 DNA follows: TGTGCCAGCAGTTACGGGGAGGGTAGGGCCAACGTCCTGACTTTC.

Ten or more counts support this clonotype. The V and J genes are TRBV12-3 or TRBV12-4 and TRBJ1-1; no definite D call. The CDR3 loop spans 14 amino acids. Trimming shortened V by 5 bases and J by 6 bases, and 16 bases separated the two germline ends. The CDR3 region has the DNA TGTGCCAGCAGTCCGGGCAGGCTTTTGGCTGAAGCTTTCTTT. It yields the protein CASSPGRLLAEAFF.

The chain couples TRBV20-1 to TRBJ2-5, with D perhaps matching TRBD1 (6 bases). This CDR3 spans 12 amino acids. V lost 8 bases, J lost 5 bases, and 15 bases lay in between. Looked up from germline, CDR1 is DFQATT and CDR2 is SNEGSKA (reference sequence). Here the CDR3 reads CSSVGQGETQYF. The CDR3 nucleotides are TGCAGTTCTGTAGGGCAGGGGGAGACCCAGTACTTC.

At least ten counts were recorded for this clonotype. The V call is TRBV6-1, the J call TRBJ2-1; 8 nucleotides align to TRBD2. Germline-derived CDR1 and CDR2 are MNHNS and SASEGT. The CDR3 is 15 residues long. V lost 2 bases and J lost 2; bases outside the gene matches: 2. This CDR3 is CASSEFSGAYNEQFF. For the CDR3, the DNA is TGTGCCAGCAGTGAATTTAGCGGGGCCTACAATGAGCAGTTCTTC.

V is TRBV29-1 and J is TRBJ1-2, with 8 bases that match TRBD1. The V gene end was trimmed by 7 bases and the J gene end by 6 bases; junction bases not matched to a gene: 7. There are 12 residues in the CDR3. CDR1 and CDR2 from the germline V gene are SQVTM and ANQGSEA. The CDR3 sequence is CSASDRVNGYTF. CDR3 sequence (DNA): TGCAGCGCGTCGGACAGGGTGAATGGCTACACCTTC.

This rearrangement joins TRBV20-1 to TRBJ2-1; possibly TRBD2 for D (5 bases). Trimming left V 0 bases short and J 12 bases short, with 18 bases between. From germline, CDR1 is DFQATT and CDR2 SNEGSKA (reference sequence). The CDR3 runs 14 residues. The CDR3 DNA follows: TGCAGTGCTAGAGATGGGCGGGCGGACTTTGGGCAGTTCTTC. It encodes CSARDGRADFGQFF.

V usage is TRBV20-1 and J usage is TRBJ2-7, with 12 bases matching TRBD2. After removal of 5 bases from V and 2 bases from J, the junction contained 4 bases not matched to a gene. This CDR3 is 14 amino acids long. Germline loops: CDR1 DFQATT, CDR2 SNEGSKA (reference sequence). CDR3 bases: TGCAGTGCTCCCCGGACTAGCGGGGCCTACGAGCAGTACTTC. This encodes CSAPRTSGAYEQYF.

In this sample, this clonotype turned up a few times. The J gene is TRBJ1-6, the V gene TRBV6-2 or TRBV6-3; the D is unclear. This CDR3 has 16 residues. Germline V CDR1 and CDR2: MNHEY, SVGEGT. V lost 8 bases to trimming and J lost 0 bases, with 14 bases between them. CDR3 sequence: CASGPAPSSYNSPLHF. CDR3 DNA sequence: TGTGCCAGCGGTCCAGCCCCCAGCTCCTATAATTCACCCCTCCACTTT.

In this sample, this clonotype turned up a few times. The rearrangement links TRBV4-1 to TRBJ2-4; possible D gene TRBD1, 5 bases. Trimming took 2 bases from V and 1 from J, leaving 24 bases between them. Germline CDR1 and CDR2: MGHRA and YSYEKL. The CDR3 consists of 20 residues. CDR3: CASSQPQSTGLVVAKNIQYF. The CDR3, as DNA: TGCGCCAGCAGCCAACCACAGTCAACAGGCCTGGTGGTGGCCAAAAACATTCAGTACTTC.

The chain recombines TRBV20-1 with TRBJ2-1; 9 nucleotides line up with TRBD1. The CDR3 extends over 12 amino acids. The V gene's germline CDR1 is DFQATT and CDR2 SNEGSKA (reference sequence). In nucleotides, the CDR3 is TGCAAAATCGGGACAGGGATCAATGAGCAGTTCTTC. The encoded protein is CKIGTGINEQFF.

In this sample, this clonotype turned up many times. A much larger clonotype is one base distant, so this may be a read error. The rearrangement uses TRBV28 and TRBJ2-1; 12 bases are a match to TRBD2. Germline V lookup: CDR1 MDHEN, CDR2 SYDVKM. The length of the CDR3 is 17 residues. DNA for the CDR3: TGTGCCAGCAGTTTGAGCTCTGGTCTAGCGGGAGGGGATGAGCGGTTCTTC. Residues: CASSLSSGLAGGDERFF.

This clonotype appeared many times. The chain carries TRBV7-2 and TRBJ2-3; unclear D gene. V was cut by 9 bases and J by 2 bases, with 18 bases left in between. Germline V gene lookup returns CDR1 SGHTA and CDR2 FQGNSA. This CDR3 has 15 residues. CDR3 in amino acids: CASTLMGRITDTQYF. Written as DNA, the CDR3 is TGTGCCAGTACCCTGATGGGCAGGATCACAGATACGCAGTATTTT.

The chain has TRBV27 and TRBJ2-7; D is possibly TRBD1 (6 bases). The CDR3 spans 15 residues. V was trimmed by 6 bases and J by 7 bases, leaving 22 bases between them. Germline CDR1 and CDR2: MNHEY and SMNVEV (reference sequence). Here the CDR3 DNA reads TGTGCCAGCAGAATCAGCCGACAGGTCCCGAAGGAGCAGTACTTC. It specifies CASRISRQVPKEQYF.

As to this clonotype: Possible read error: a much larger clone is one base away. The gene calls are TRBV20-1 and TRBJ2-1, with 13 bases matching TRBD2. The J call could be wrong; TRBJ2-7 is a better fit for the DNA end. This CDR3 is 16 amino acids long. Per the germline V gene, CDR1 is DFQATT and CDR2 is SNEGSKA (reference sequence). CDR3 sequence reads: CSARPITSGRVNEQYF. CDR3 nucleotide sequence: TGCAGTGCTAGGCCTATAACTAGCGGGAGGGTCAATGAGCAGTACTTC.

At least ten counts were recorded for this clonotype. The DNA of the CDR3 is TGTGCCAGCAGAGGGACTAGCGGAACTAGCACAGATACGCAGTATTTT. Translation gives CASRGTSGTSTDTQYF. The gene calls are TRBV13 and TRBJ2-3, with TRBD2 matching 11 bases. CDR3 length: 16 residues. V shed 6 bases and J 0 bases; nucleotides not matched to a gene: 5. Germline V gives CDR1 PRHDT, CDR2 FYEKMQ (reference sequence).

In its sample, this clonotype was seen many times. The chain has TRBV29-1 and TRBJ1-3; D is ambiguous. The CDR3 consists of 17 residues. The germline V gene encodes CDR1 SQVTM and CDR2 ANQGSEA. With 0 bases removed from V and 0 bases from J, the gap between germline ends came to 15 bases. CDR3 sequence reads: CSVEDPLGKGSGNTIYF. In DNA form, the CDR3 reads TGCAGCGTTGAAGATCCCTTGGGGAAGGGCTCTGGAAACACCATATATTTT.

There are many counts of this clonotype. The chain recombines TRBV20-1 with TRBJ2-1; D unclear. This CDR3 contains 13 residues. Deletions cut 0 bases from V and 4 bases from J, with 7 bases between. Germline V gene lookup returns CDR1 DFQATT and CDR2 SNEGSKA (reference sequence). The CDR3 nucleotides read TGCAGTGCTAGAGATCCCCCTTACAATGAGCAGTTCTTC. Translated: CSARDPPYNEQFF.

The V call is TRBV5-4, the J call TRBJ1-2, with D possibly matching TRBD1 (6 bases). Germline CDR1 and CDR2: SGHNT and YYREEE (reference sequence). CDR3 length equals 13 residues. The V end lost 2 bases, the J end lost 6 bases, and 11 bases lay between the germline ends. CDR3 bases: TGTGCCAGCAGCTTTATTTCAGGGGATGGCTACACCTTC. This encodes CASSFISGDGYTF.

The table lists this clonotype with a few counts. This chain uses TRBV4-2 with TRBJ2-4; D unresolved. CDR1 is LGHNA and CDR2 is YNFKEQ in the germline V gene. The CDR3 spans 16 residues. V was pared by 0 bases and J by 0 bases, with 9 bases between. This CDR3 is CASSQDPVGAKNIQYF. The DNA for the CDR3 is TGTGCCAGCAGCCAAGATCCAGTCGGAGCCAAAAACATTCAGTACTTC.

V and J are TRBV6-1 and TRBJ2-7; D is unclear. Germline CDR1 and CDR2: MNHNS and SASEGT. CDR3 length: 13 residues. With 5 bases removed from V and 2 bases from J, the gap between germline ends came to 10 bases. Here the CDR3 DNA reads TGTGCCAGCAGTCTGAACGCGGCCTACGAGCAGTACTTC. Amino acid sequence: CASSLNAAYEQYF.

Many counts were recorded for this clonotype. The chain joins TRBV12-3 or TRBV12-4 to TRBJ1-1; unclear D gene. The CDR3 loop spans 13 amino acids. V was clipped by 3 bases and J by 5 bases, with 10 bases between them. The CDR3: CASSFWGRTEAFF. The CDR3 DNA reads as TGTGCCAGCAGTTTTTGGGGTAGGACTGAAGCTTTCTTT.

Worth noting for this clonotype: A read error is possible here, since a much larger clone lies one base away. The V call is TRBV6-1, the J call TRBJ2-5; TRBD1 might be the D (7 bases). Trimming removed 8 bases at V and 6 bases at J, with 22 bases between. CDR1 is MNHNS and CDR2 is SASEGT in the germline V gene. The CDR3 contains 15 residues. The CDR3 DNA is TGTGCCAGCGGCCCCAGGGGGGACTTGTCGAAGACCCAGTACTTC. This translates into CASGPRGDLSKTQYF.

This clonotype has at least ten counts. The chain combines TRBV2 with TRBJ2-4; weak D call: TRBD1 (6 bases). This CDR3 comprises 13 residues. V lost 2 bases, J lost 4 bases, and 6 bases lay in between. Germline CDR1 and CDR2: SNHLY and FYNNEI. As DNA, the CDR3 is TGTGCCAGCAGTGAACAGGGGAAAAACATTCAGTACTTC. It yields the protein CASSEQGKNIQYF.

This clonotype was seen repeatedly, ten times or more. The J gene is TRBJ1-4, the V gene TRBV6-2 or TRBV6-3, with TRBD1 identical over 11 bases. The CDR3 sequence is 17 residues long. Unmatched junction bases numbered 7, after V lost 7 bases and J lost 0 bases. CDR1 and CDR2 from the germline V gene are MNHEY and SVGEGT. CDR3: CASTRDRGSATNEKLFF. Written as DNA, the CDR3 is TGTGCCAGCACCCGGGACAGGGGGAGTGCAACTAATGAAAAACTGTTTTTT.